This T cell receptor (beta chain) was identified in a study of T-cell memory formation after mild COVID-19. About the research overall: Among the donors, TCR clusters were largely specific to each donor.

Notes on the study in general: Some responding clones appeared in pre-infection memory, suggesting cross-reactive memory joined.

TCRdb fed the 5' RACE reads into MiXCR, producing one record per CDR3 protein. This table holds some 190,000 distinct CDR3 sequences, around 20% found once. This clonotype was seen only a few times. The antigen is unknown. Trimming took 3 bases from V and 9 from J, leaving 17 bases between them. The CDR3 is 14 amino acids. The germline V gene encodes CDR1 MNHEY and CDR2 SMNVEV (reference sequence). The sample comprised PBMCs or a T cell subset sorted from them (not recorded which). The V gene is TRBV27, the J gene TRBJ2-5; perhaps D is TRBD1 or TRBD2 (5 bases each). The sequence came from an adult woman who had mild COVID-19 (a few samples of this study predate the infection). Cell type and time point are not known. The CDR3 DNA is TGTGCCAGCAGTTTGGGACCTAAGTGGTCGGCCCAGTACTTC. Translation: CASSLGPKWSAQYF.